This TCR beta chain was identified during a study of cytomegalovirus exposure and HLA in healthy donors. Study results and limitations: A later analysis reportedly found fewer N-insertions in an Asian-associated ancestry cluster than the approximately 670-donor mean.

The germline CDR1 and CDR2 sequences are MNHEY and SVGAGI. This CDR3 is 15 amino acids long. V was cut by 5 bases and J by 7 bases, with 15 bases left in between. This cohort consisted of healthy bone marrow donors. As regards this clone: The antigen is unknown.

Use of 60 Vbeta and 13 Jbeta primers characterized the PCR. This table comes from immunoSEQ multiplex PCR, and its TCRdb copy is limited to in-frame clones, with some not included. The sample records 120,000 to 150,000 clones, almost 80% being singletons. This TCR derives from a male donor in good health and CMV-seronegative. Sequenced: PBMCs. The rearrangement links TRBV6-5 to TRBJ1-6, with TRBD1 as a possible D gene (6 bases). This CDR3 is CASSPPQGRNSPLHF. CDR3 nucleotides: TGTGCCAGCAGTCCCCCACAGGGACGGAATTCACCCCTCCACTTT.